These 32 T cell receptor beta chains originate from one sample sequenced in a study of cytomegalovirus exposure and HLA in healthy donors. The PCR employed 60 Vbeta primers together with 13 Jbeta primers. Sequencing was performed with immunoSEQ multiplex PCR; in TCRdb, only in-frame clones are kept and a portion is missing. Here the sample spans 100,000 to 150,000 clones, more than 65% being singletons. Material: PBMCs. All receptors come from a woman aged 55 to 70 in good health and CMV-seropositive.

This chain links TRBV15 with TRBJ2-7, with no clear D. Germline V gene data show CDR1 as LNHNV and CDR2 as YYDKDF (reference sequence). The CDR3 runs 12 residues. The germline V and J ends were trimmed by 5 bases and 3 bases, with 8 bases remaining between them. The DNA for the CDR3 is TGTGCCACCAGCCCAGGTAGCTACGAGCAGTACTTC. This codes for CATSPGSYEQYF.

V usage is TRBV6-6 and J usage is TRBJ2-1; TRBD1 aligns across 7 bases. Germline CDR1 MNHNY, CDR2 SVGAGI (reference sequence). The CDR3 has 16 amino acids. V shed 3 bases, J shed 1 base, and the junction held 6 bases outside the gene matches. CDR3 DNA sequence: TGTGCCAGCAGTTATCCGGGACAGAGGTCCTACAATGAGCAGTTCTTC. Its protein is CASSYPGQRSYNEQFF.

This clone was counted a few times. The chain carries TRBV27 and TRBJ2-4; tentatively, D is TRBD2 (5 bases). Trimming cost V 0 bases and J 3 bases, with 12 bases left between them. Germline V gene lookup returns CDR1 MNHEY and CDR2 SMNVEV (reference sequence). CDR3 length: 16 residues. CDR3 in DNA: TGTGCCAGCAGTTTATCGGGAATCGGAGGCAAAAACATTCAGTACTTC. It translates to CASSLSGIGGKNIQYF.

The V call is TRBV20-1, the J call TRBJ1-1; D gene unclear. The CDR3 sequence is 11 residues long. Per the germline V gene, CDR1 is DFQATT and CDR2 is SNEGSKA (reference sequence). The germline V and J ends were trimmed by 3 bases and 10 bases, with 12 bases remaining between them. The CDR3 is CSARSGGVAFF. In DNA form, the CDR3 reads TGCAGTGCTAGGTCCGGAGGTGTAGCTTTCTTT.

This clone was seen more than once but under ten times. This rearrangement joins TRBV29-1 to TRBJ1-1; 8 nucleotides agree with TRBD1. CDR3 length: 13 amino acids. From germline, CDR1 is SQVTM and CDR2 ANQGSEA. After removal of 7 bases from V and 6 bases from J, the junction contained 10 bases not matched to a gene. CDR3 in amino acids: CSASGQESSEAFF. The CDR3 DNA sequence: TGCAGCGCTTCGGGACAGGAATCCTCTGAAGCTTTCTTT.

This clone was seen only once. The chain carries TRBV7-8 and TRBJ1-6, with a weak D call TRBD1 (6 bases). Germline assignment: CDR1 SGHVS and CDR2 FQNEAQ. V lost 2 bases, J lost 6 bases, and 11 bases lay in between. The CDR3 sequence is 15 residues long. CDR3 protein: CASSLPGQLNSPLHF. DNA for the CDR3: TGTGCCAGCAGCTTACCGGGACAACTTAATTCACCCCTCCACTTT.

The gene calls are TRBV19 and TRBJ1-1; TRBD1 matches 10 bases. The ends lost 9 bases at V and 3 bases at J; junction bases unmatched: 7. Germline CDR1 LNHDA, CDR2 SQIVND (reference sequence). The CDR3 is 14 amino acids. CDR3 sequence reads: CASLAGTGDTEAFF. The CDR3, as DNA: TGTGCCAGCCTCGCCGGGACAGGGGACACTGAAGCTTTCTTT. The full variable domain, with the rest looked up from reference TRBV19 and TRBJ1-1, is DGGITQSPKYLFRKEGQNVTLSCEQNLNHDAMYWYRQDPGQGLRLIYYSQIVNDFQKGDIAEGYSVSREKKESFPLTVTSAQKNPTAFYLCASLAGTGDTEAFFGQGTRLTVV.

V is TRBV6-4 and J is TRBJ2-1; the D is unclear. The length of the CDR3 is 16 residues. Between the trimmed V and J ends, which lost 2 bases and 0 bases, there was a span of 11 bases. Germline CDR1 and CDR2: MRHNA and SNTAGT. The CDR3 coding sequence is TGTGCCAGCAGTGACGGCCGTTCCTTCTCCTACAATGAGCAGTTCTTC. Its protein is CASSDGRSFSYNEQFF.

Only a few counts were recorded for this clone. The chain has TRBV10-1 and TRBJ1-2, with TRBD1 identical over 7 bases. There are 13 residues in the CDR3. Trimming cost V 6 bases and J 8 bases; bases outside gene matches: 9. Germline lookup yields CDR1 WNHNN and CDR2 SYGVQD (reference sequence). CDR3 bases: TGCGCCAGCAGCGGATACAGGGGTTACGGCTACACCTTC. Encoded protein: CASSGYRGYGYTF.

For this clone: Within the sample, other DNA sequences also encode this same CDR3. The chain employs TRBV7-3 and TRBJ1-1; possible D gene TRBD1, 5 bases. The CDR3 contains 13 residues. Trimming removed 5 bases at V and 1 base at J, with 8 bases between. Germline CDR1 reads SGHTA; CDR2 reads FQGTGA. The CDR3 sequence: CASSPQGNTEAFF. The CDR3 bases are TGTGCCAGCAGCCCCCAGGGGAACACTGAAGCTTTCTTT. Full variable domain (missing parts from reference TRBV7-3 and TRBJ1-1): GAGVSQTPSNKVTEKGKYVELRCDPISGHTALYWYRQSLGQGPEFLIYFQGTGAADDSGLPNDRFFAVRPEGSVSTLKIQRTERGDSAVYLCASSPQGNTEAFFGQGTRLTVV.

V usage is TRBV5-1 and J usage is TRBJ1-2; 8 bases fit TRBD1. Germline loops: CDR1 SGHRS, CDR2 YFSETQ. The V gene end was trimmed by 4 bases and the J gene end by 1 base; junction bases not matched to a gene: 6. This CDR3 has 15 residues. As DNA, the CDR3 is TGCGCCAGCAGCCCTGGGGACAGGAGTAACTATGGCTACACCTTC. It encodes CASSPGDRSNYGYTF.

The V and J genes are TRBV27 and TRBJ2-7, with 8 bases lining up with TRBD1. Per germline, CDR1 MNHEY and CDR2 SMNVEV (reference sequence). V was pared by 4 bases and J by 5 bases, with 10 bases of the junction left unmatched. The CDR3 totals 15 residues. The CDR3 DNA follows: TGTGCCAGCAGTTCCGGGACAGGCCTGGGGGACGAGCAGTACTTC. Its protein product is CASSSGTGLGDEQYF.

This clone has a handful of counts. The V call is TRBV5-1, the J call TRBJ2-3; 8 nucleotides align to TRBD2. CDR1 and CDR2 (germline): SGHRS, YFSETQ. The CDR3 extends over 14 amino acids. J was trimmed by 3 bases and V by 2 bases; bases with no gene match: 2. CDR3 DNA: TGCGCCAGCAGCTTAGCGGGGGTTACAGATACGCAGTATTTT. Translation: CASSLAGVTDTQYF.

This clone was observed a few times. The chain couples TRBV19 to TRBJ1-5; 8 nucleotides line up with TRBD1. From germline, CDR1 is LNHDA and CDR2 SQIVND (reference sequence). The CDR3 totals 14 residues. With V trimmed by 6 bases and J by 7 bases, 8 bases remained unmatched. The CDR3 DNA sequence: TGTGCCAGTAGCCTTCAGGGGACAGGACAGCCCCAGCATTTT. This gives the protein CASSLQGTGQPQHF.

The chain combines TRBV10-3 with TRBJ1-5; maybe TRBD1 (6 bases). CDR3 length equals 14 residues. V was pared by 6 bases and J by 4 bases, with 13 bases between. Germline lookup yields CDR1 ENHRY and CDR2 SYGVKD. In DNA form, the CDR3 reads TGTGCCATCAGCTCTGACAGGAGGAATCAGCCCCAGCATTTT. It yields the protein CAISSDRRNQPQHF.

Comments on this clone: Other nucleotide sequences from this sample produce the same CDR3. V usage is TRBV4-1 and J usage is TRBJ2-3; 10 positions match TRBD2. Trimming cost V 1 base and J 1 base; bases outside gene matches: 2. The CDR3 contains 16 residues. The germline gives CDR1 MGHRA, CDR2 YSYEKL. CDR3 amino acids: CASSQGLAGGTDTQYF. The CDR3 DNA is TGCGCCAGCAGCCAAGGGCTAGCGGGGGGCACAGATACGCAGTATTTT.

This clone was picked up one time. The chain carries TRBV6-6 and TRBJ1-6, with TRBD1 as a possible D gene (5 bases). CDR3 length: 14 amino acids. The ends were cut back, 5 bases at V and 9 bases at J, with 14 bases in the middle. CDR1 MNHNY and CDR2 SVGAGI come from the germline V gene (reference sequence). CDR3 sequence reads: CASSPDIWGSPLHF. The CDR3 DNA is TGTGCCAGCAGTCCGGACATTTGGGGTTCACCCCTCCACTTT.

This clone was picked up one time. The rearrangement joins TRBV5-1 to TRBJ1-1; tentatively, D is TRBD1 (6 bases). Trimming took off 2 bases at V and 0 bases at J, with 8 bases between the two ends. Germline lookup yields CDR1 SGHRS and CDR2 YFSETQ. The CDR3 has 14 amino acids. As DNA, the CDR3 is TGCGCCAGCAGCTTTGGACAGATGAACACTGAAGCTTTCTTT. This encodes CASSFGQMNTEAFF.

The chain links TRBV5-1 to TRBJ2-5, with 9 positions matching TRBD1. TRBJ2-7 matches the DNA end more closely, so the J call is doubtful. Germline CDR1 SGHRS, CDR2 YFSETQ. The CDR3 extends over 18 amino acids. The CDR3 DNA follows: TGCGCCAGCAGCTCTTACCGGGACAGGGAATTCGGTTCCTACGAGCAGTACTTC. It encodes CASSSYRDREFGSYEQYF.

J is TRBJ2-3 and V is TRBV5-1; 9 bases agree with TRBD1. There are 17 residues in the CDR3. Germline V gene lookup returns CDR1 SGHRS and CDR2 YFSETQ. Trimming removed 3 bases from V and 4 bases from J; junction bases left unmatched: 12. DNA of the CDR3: TGCGCCAGCAGCTCCGCGACCGGACAGGGGCGCCCAGATACGCAGTATTTT. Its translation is CASSSATGQGRPDTQYF.

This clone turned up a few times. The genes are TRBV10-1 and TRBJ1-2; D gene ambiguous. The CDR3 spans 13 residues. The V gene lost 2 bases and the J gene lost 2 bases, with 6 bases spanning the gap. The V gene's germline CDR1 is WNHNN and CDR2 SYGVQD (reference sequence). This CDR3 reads CASSERRNYGYTF. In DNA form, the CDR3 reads TGCGCCAGCAGTGAGCGCAGGAACTATGGCTACACCTTC.

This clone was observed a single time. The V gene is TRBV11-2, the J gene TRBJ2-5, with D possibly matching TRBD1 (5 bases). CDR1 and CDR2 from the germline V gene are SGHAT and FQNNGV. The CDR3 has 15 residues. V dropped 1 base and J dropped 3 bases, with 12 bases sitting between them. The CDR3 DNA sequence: TGTGCCAGCAGCTTAGTATTTCGCAGGGAAGAGACCCAGTACTTC. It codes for CASSLVFRREETQYF. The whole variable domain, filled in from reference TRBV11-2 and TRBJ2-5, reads EAGVAQSPRYKIIEKRQSVAFWCNPISGHATLYWYQQILGQGPKLLIQFQNNGVVDDSQLPKDRFSAERLKGVDSTLKIQPAKLEDSAVYLCASSLVFRREETQYFGPGTRLLVL.

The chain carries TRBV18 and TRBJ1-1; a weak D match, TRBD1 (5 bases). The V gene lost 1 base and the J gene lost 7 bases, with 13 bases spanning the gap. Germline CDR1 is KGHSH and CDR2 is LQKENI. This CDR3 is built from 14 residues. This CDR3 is CASSPQGKGIEAFF. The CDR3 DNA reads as TGTGCCAGCTCACCACAGGGAAAGGGGATTGAAGCTTTCTTT.

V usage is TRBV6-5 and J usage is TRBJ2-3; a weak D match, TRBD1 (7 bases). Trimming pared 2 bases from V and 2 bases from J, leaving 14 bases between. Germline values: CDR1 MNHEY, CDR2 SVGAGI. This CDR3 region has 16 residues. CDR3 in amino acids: CASSYQGGSHTDTQYF. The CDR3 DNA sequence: TGTGCCAGCAGTTACCAGGGGGGAAGCCACACAGATACGCAGTATTTT.

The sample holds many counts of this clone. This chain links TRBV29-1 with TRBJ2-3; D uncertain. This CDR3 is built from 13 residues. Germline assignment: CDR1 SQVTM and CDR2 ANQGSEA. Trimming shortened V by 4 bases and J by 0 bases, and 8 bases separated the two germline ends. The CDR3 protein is CSVGLESTDTQYF. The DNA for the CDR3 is TGCAGCGTTGGTCTAGAGAGCACAGATACGCAGTATTTT.

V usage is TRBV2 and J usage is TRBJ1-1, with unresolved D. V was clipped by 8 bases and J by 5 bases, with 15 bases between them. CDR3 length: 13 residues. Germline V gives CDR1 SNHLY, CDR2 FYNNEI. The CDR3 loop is CASGGVLGTEAFF. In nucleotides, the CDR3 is TGTGCCAGCGGAGGAGTTCTAGGGACTGAAGCTTTCTTT.

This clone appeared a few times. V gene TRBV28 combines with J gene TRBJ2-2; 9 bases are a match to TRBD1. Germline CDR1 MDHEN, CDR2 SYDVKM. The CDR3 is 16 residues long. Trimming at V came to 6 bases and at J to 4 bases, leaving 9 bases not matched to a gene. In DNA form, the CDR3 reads TGTGCCAGCAGGCAATCCGGGACAGGGTCCACCGGGGAGCTGTTTTTT. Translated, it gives CASRQSGTGSTGELFF.

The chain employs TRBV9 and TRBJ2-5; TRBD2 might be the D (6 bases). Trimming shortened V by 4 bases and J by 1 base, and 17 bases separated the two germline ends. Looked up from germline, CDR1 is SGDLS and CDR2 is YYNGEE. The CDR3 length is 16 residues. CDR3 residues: CASSLGGEGTQETQYF. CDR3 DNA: TGTGCCAGCAGCCTCGGGGGAGAGGGGACCCAAGAGACCCAGTACTTC.

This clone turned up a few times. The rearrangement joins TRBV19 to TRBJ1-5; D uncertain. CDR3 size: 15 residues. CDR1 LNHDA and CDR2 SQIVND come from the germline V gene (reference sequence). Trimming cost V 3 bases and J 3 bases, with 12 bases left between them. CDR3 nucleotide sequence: TGTGCCAGTAGTATCTATACCGCGCTCAATCAGCCCCAGCATTTT. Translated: CASSIYTALNQPQHF.

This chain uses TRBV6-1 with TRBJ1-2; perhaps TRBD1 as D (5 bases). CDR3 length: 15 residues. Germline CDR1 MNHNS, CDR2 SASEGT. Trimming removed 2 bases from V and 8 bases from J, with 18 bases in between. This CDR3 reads CASSERGPTPRGYTF. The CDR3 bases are TGTGCCAGCAGTGAAAGGGGCCCTACCCCGAGGGGCTACACCTTC.

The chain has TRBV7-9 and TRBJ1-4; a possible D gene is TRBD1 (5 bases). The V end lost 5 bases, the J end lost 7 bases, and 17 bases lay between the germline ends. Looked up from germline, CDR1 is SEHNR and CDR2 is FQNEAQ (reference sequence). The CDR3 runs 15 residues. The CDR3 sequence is CASSPFAGLGEKLFF. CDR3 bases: TGTGCCAGCAGCCCCTTTGCAGGGTTGGGTGAAAAACTGTTTTTT.

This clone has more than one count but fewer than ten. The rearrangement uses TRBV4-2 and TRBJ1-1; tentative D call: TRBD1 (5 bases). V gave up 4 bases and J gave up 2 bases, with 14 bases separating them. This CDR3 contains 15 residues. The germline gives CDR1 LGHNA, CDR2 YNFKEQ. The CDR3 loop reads CASSPGGTINTEAFF. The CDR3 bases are TGTGCCAGCAGCCCCGGGGGGACGATTAACACTGAAGCTTTCTTT.